The 6 T cell receptor beta chains reported below all come from one sample, sequenced in a study of vaccination and CD4 T cells after COVID-19. Antigens for these TCRs are unknown. Cultured CD4+ T-cell DNA underwent Oncomine TCR Beta short-read sequencing. MiXCR, run by TCRdb on the PCR reads, gives a single entry per CDR3 protein. The sample lists fewer than 20,000 distinct CDR3 sequences, around 43% seen once, with 4% in the top ten. The treatment was: approximately 11-day PBMC culture with coronavirus spike peptide pools or control peptides (ViraFEST assay). Source: CD4+ T cells from blood, cultured in vitro, taken before SARS-CoV-2 vaccination. These receptors originate from a human donor who had recovered from COVID-19.

The rearrangement links TRBV19 to TRBJ2-2; tentatively, D is TRBD1 or TRBD2 (5 bases each). The CDR3 contains 14 residues. From germline, CDR1 is LNHDA and CDR2 SQIVND (reference sequence). The ends were cut back, 5 bases at V and 8 bases at J, with 15 bases in the middle. This chain's CDR3 is CASSWGRSMGELFF. Here the CDR3 DNA reads TGTGCCAGTAGTTGGGGACGGTCGATGGGGGAGCTGTTTTTT.

J is TRBJ1-1 and V is TRBV18, with 8 bases matching TRBD1. After removal of 2 bases from V and 4 bases from J, the junction contained 6 bases not matched to a gene. There are 15 residues in the CDR3. Looked up from germline, CDR1 is KGHSH and CDR2 is LQKENI. The CDR3 sequence is CASSPGTGGATEAFF. CDR3 bases: TGTGCCAGCTCACCAGGCACAGGGGGGGCCACTGAAGCTTTCTTT.

A few counts support this clonotype. The chain combines TRBV12-3 or TRBV12-4 with TRBJ1-6; tentatively, D is TRBD1 (6 bases). This CDR3 spans 14 amino acids. Trimming took off 6 bases at V and 10 bases at J, with 16 bases between the two ends. Here the CDR3 reads CASRKQGRESPLHF. The DNA for the CDR3 is TGTGCCAGCAGGAAACAGGGTCGGGAGTCACCCCTCCACTTT.

The chain has TRBV7-9 and TRBJ2-1; 8 bases agree with TRBD2. There are 13 residues in the CDR3. CDR1 and CDR2 (germline): SEHNR, FQNEAQ (reference sequence). After removal of 0 bases from V and 8 bases from J, the junction contained 0 bases not matched to a gene. The CDR3 DNA reads TGTGCCAGCAGCTTAGCGGGACTAGATGAGCAGTTCTTC. Residues: CASSLAGLDEQFF. The entire variable domain, with the rest obtained from reference TRBV7-9 and TRBJ2-1, is as follows: DTGVSQNPRHKITKRGQNVTFRCDPISEHNRLYWYRQTLGQGPEFLTYFQNEAQLEKSRLLSDRFSAERPKGSFSTLEIQRTEQGDSAMYLCASSLAGLDEQFFGPGTRLTVL.

This clonotype was detected a few times. The genes are TRBV20-1 and TRBJ2-7, with TRBD1 matching 8 bases. The junction had 8 bases not matched to a gene; V was cut back by 3 bases and J by 7 bases. Germline V gene lookup returns CDR1 DFQATT and CDR2 SNEGSKA (reference sequence). The CDR3 loop spans 13 amino acids. CDR3 region: CSARAQGAGEQYF. In nucleotides, the CDR3 is TGCAGTGCTAGGGCTCAGGGGGCGGGAGAGCAGTACTTC.

V and J are TRBV5-4 and TRBJ1-6, with D possibly TRBD1 on 6 matching bases. Per the germline V gene, CDR1 is SGHNT and CDR2 is YYREEE (reference sequence). The CDR3 is made up of 15 amino acids. V lost 5 bases and J lost 10, with 19 bases in between. Written as DNA, the CDR3 is TGTGCCAGCAGTCCCGCCGAAAACAGGGAATCACCCCTCCACTTT. Translation gives CASSPAENRESPLHF.